The text below deals with one T cell receptor (beta chain). Its antigen is unknown. No much larger clone is present one base from it, and per-base qualities are unavailable. Donors were healthy HIV-negative adults with no recently reported acute infections or vaccinations. Every donor was a Caucasian adult living in Nashville, Tennessee, USA. CD4+ T cells were enriched by magnetic negative selection; naive cells were then positively selected on CD45RA, and the negative fraction formed the memory subset. Blood was obtained by leukapheresis, after which PBMCs were separated by Ficoll-Histopaque density gradient centrifugation and cryopreserved in liquid nitrogen vapor phase. Analytical flow cytometry was used to check the purity and quantity of each magnetically sorted T cell population. Each sorted fraction had its genomic DNA isolated and then quantified by UV absorbance on a Nanodrop 2000c. The source of the sample is a study of shared clonotypes between healthy human individuals (dated by TCRdb to about 2020). Broadly, across the study: The cohort comprised a couple of women and three men aged 18 to 49 years. For each donor, CD4 naive and CD4 memory were each given three plates, CD8 naive was given two plates, and CD8 memory was given one plate. Blood TCR repertoires of four to six healthy adults were deeply sequenced to estimate repertoire size and the extent of clonotype sharing between individuals. To increase sequencing depth and limit assay-specific biases, different laboratories used diverse techniques to prepare libraries and sequence TCR repertoires. Between about 0.94 and 8.9 billion PBMCs per donor were obtained by leukapheresis. What the work shows at the level of the full study, not this receptor alone: Around 5% of naive CD4, 3% to 3.5% of naive CD8, about 2.4% of memory CD4, and around 0.4% of memory CD8 clonotypes were shared across several donors. Naive subsets generally had larger estimated clonotype richness than memory subsets. Because the study included a small number of donors, the genetic and exposure-history diversity represented was limited. Pairwise subsampling led to the expectation that sequencing depth would affect the degree of clonotype sharing among donors. Higher generation probabilities were observed for clonotypes shared by all four sorted-subset donors than for non-shared clonotypes. Sampling was restricted to blood, and TCR repertoires in tissue are likely to differ from TCR repertoires in blood. Even with the large sequencing depth, rarefaction of the sorted-subset datasets indicated that sequencing was incomplete.

In the germline V gene, CDR1 corresponds to MGHRA and CDR2 to YSYEKL. The junction carries 17 bases between V and J, which are trimmed by 4 bases and 5 bases respectively. From the cysteine up to the phenylalanine, the CDR3 has a length of 15 residues. Here the CDR3 DNA is all that survives: 45 bases in frame from base 1. Using the deep immunoSEQ assay, TCR CDR3 regions were amplified from genomic DNA by multiplex PCR. Extracted genomic DNA from each cell subset was spread evenly across all wells of several immunoSEQ 96-well plates, with each plate serving as a replicate. For sorted subsets, roughly 200 ng of genomic DNA, equivalent to 25,000 to 30,000 T cell genomes, went into each replicate PCR. Purified libraries were quantified with a Qubit 3.0 fluorometer, sized on a Bioanalyzer 2100, and re-quantified with the KAPA Library Quantification kit. Each immunoSEQ 96-well plate was sequenced on its own single-read 150-cycle Illumina NextSeq 550 flow cell. Per the source publication's procedure: Because the immunoSEQ output included only junctional sequences and no quality scores, the filtering could not be the same as the filtering used for full-length reads. To assign V/J genes and CDR3, sequences were annotated using PyIR, a Python wrapper for IgBLAST v1.9, with IMGT germline references. Reads were removed for weak V/J assignments (E-value above 1e-6), missing CDR3, stop codons, out-of-frame junctions, or ambiguous translated residues. V3J clonotypes were defined by identical inferred V gene, J gene, and CDR3 amino acid sequence. To compute the percentage overlap between repertoires, the number of shared unique clonotypes was divided by the size of the smaller repertoire. RTK rarefaction, the Chao1 estimator, and Recon v2.1 estimates of unobserved clonotypes were used to assess repertoire richness. Generation probabilities for all TCRbeta clonotypes obtained by the gDNA method from four donors were computed using OLGA. TCRdb took over this immuneACCESS table, retaining in-frame rearrangements with V and J assigned. Such tables are incomplete; in checked studies, under half of the missing clones stem from an unresolved V gene, and the remainder is unexplained. That table is the source of V, J and clone size, and D and trimming were worked out from the DNA. The sample table holds some 2,500,000 clones, of which 80% to 95% were seen once. Of the sample, 0.36% is held by the ten largest clones.

The rearrangement combines TRBV4-1 with TRBJ2-5, and possibly TRBD1, on 5 matching bases. The specimen sequenced was naive CD4+ T cells from PBMCs. The cell subset or site label for this specimen denotes: CD45RA+ positively selected. The source is a man between 18 and 29 years old in good health. Some clones in this sample may be carry-over from other donors' samples. The CDR3 protein: CASSRGQGTGETQYF. DNA sequence: TGCGCCAGCAGCCGTGGTCAGGGCACCGGCGAGACCCAGTACTTC.